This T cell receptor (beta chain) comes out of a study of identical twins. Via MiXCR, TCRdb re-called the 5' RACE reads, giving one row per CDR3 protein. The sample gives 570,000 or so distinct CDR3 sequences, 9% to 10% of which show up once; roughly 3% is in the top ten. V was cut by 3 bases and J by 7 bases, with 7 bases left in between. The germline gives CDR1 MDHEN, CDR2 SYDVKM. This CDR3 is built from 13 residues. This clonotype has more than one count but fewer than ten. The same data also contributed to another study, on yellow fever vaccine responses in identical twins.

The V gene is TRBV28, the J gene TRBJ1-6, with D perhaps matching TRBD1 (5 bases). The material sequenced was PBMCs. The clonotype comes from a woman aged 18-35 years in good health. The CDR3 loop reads CASSFNRNSPLHF. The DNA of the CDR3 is TGTGCCAGCAGTTTTAACAGGAATTCACCCCTCCACTTT.